The rows below give T cell receptor beta chains drawn from one sample of a study of blood T cell repertoires in COVID-19. Assay used: immunoSEQ multiplex PCR; TCRdb lists only in-frame clones, some missing. The sample holds around 47,000 clones, roughly 90% seen once. The sample comprised peripheral blood. These TCRs come from a man older than 75 with active or convalescent COVID-19. The CDR3 runs from the conserved cysteine through the conserved F or W. The D gene is left open where the match is weak. Where a row states a size, it is once, few, many or the class of an expanded clone; other rows omit it.

TRBJ2-1 | TRBV30 | NA | NA | CACGRGPDSSASEQFF | TGTGCCTGCGGGAGGGGGCCAGACTCTTCTGCCTCTGAGCAGTTCTTC
TRBJ2-7 | TRBV2 | NA | NA | CASSDWGRTGEQYF | TGTGCCAGCAGTGATTGGGGGAGGACAGGCGAGCAGTACTTC
TRBJ2-3 | TRBV19 | TRBD1 | NA | CASSIQDRVSDTQYF | TGTGCCAGTAGTATACAGGACAGGGTCTCAGATACGCAGTATTTT
TRBJ1-4 | TRBV11-2 | TRBD1 | NA | CASSLMDGTGKFF | TGTGCCAGCAGCTTAATGGACGGGACAGGGAAGTTTTTT
TRBJ2-3 | TRBV10-3 | TRBD1 | NA | CAISEFPPGQGYTDTQYF | TGTGCCATCAGTGAATTCCCCCCCGGACAGGGCTACACAGATACGCAGTATTTT
TRBJ1-1 | TRBV28 | NA | NA | CASSLAGDHTEAFF | TGTGCCAGCAGTTTAGCAGGGGACCACACTGAAGCTTTCTTT
TRBJ2-7 | TRBV24-1 | TRBD1 | NA | CATSAPDRGGSYEQYF | TGTGCCACCAGTGCCCCGGACAGGGGGGGCTCCTACGAGCAGTACTTC
TRBJ2-3 | TRBV3-1/TRBV3-2 | NA | NA | CASSQVGGTADTQYF | TGTGCCAGCAGCCAAGTCGGCGGGACAGCAGATACGCAGTATTTT
TRBJ1-1 | TRBV11-2 | NA | NA | CASSPSSAGETEAFF | TGTGCCAGCAGCCCCAGCTCCGCGGGCGAGACTGAAGCTTTCTTT
TRBJ1-1 | TRBV5-5 | NA | NA | CASSRTLVMNTEAFF | TGTGCCAGCAGCAGGACACTCGTCATGAACACTGAAGCTTTCTTT
TRBJ1-1 | TRBV29-1 | TRBD1 | NA | CSVQPGQYMEAFF | TGCAGCGTTCAACCGGGACAGTACATGGAAGCTTTCTTT
TRBJ2-7 | TRBV10-3 | NA | NA | CAIRQTYEQYF | TGTGCCATCAGACAAACCTACGAGCAGTACTTC
TRBJ1-1 | TRBV10-3 | NA | NA | CAIKEEGRQMNTEAFF | TGTGCCATCAAAGAAGAAGGCAGACAAATGAACACTGAAGCTTTCTTT
TRBJ2-1 | TRBV27 | TRBD2 | NA | CASSPTFGTSGPYNEQFF | TGTGCCAGCAGTCCCACCTTCGGGACTAGCGGACCATACAATGAGCAGTTCTTC
TRBJ1-1 | TRBV12-3/TRBV12-4 | NA | NA | CASTEQGTEAFF | TGTGCCAGCACCGAACAGGGAACTGAAGCTTTCTTT
TRBJ2-2 | TRBV5-4 | NA | NA | CASSLRQGKTGELFF | TGTGCCAGCAGCTTGAGGCAGGGGAAGACCGGGGAGCTGTTTTTT
TRBJ2-1 | TRBV30 | TRBD1 | NA | CAWATGGPYNEQFF | TGTGCCTGGGCGACAGGGGGCCCCTACAATGAGCAGTTCTTC
TRBJ2-3 | TRBV4-1 | NA | NA | CASSHRDTQYF | TGCGCCAGCAGCCATCGGGATACGCAGTATTTT
TRBJ1-5 | TRBV28 | NA | NA | CASSLSGSQPQHF | TGTGCCAGCAGTTTATCAGGGTCCCAGCCCCAGCATTTT
TRBJ1-2 | TRBV9 | TRBD1 | NA | CASSVDRGPRGYTF | TGTGCCAGCAGCGTAGACAGGGGGCCCAGGGGCTACACCTTC
TRBJ1-4 | TRBV11-2 | TRBD1 | NA | CASSLGQGNEKLFF | TGTGCCAGCAGCCTAGGACAGGGGAATGAAAAACTGTTTTTT
TRBJ2-1 | TRBV4-1 | NA | few | CASSQESFYNEQFF | TGCGCCAGCAGCCAAGAATCATTCTACAATGAGCAGTTCTTC
TRBJ2-2 | TRBV11-3 | NA | NA | CASSLGTANTGELFF | TGTGCCAGCAGCTTAGGGACAGCGAACACCGGGGAGCTGTTTTTT
TRBJ1-1 | TRBV19 | TRBD1 | once | CASSFRTGTNTEAFF | TGTGCCAGTAGTTTCCGGACAGGGACGAACACTGAAGCTTTCTTT
TRBJ2-1 | TRBV28 | TRBD2 | few | CASSLAGEGNEQFF | TGTGCCAGCAGTTTAGCGGGGGAGGGGAATGAGCAGTTCTTC
TRBJ1-2 | TRBV28 | NA | NA | CASSAIDYGYTF | TGTGCCAGCAGTGCCATAGACTATGGCTACACCTTC
TRBJ1-2 | TRBV6-5 | NA | NA | CASSYSTVINYGYTF | TGTGCCAGCAGTTACTCAACAGTGATAAACTATGGCTACACCTTC
TRBJ1-2 | TRBV9 | TRBD1 | NA | CASSVSRDRSNYGYTF | TGTGCCAGCAGCGTATCCCGGGACAGATCTAACTATGGCTACACCTTC
TRBJ2-1 | TRBV28 | TRBD2 | NA | CASTPWAVLAGGPSSYNEQFF | TGTGCCAGCACCCCCTGGGCCGTACTAGCGGGAGGGCCAAGCTCCTACAATGAGCAGTTCTTC
TRBJ1-1 | TRBV10-3 | NA | NA | CATRVGAQRFTEAFF | TGTGCCACCAGGGTAGGGGCGCAAAGATTTACTGAAGCTTTCTTT
TRBJ1-5 | TRBV19 | TRBD1 | few | CASSIFFWDRASGAQPQHF | TGTGCCAGTAGTATCTTTTTTTGGGACAGGGCCTCTGGGGCCCAGCCCCAGCATTTT
TRBJ2-7 | TRBV28 | NA | NA | CASSLSSRVTGEQYF | TGTGCCAGCAGTTTATCTTCCAGGGTAACCGGAGAGCAGTACTTC
TRBJ2-7 | TRBV7-9 | TRBD1 | NA | CASSLGQGAPYEQYF | TGTGCCAGCAGCTTGGGACAGGGGGCCCCCTACGAGCAGTACTTC
TRBJ1-1 | TRBV19 | NA | NA | CASRLGAEAFF | TGTGCCAGTAGGCTAGGGGCTGAAGCTTTCTTT
TRBJ2-7 | TRBV5-1 | TRBD2 | NA | CASSLTSGGRTYEQYF | TGCGCCAGCAGCTTGACTAGCGGGGGCCGTACCTACGAGCAGTACTTC
TRBJ2-5 | TRBV7-2 | TRBD2 | NA | CASSSRSSGSRQETQYF | TGTGCCAGCAGCTCTCGGAGTAGCGGGAGCCGGCAAGAGACCCAGTACTTC
TRBJ2-1 | TRBV7-8 | NA | NA | CASSLILGVRYNEQFF | TGTGCCAGCAGCTTAATCCTCGGGGTTCGCTACAATGAGCAGTTCTTC
TRBJ1-1 | TRBV14 | NA | NA | CASSQFRINTEAFF | TGTGCCAGCAGCCAGTTCAGGATTAACACTGAAGCTTTCTTT
TRBJ2-5 | TRBV30 | NA | NA | CASEGQTQETQYF | TGTGCCTCCGAGGGACAAACCCAAGAGACCCAGTACTTC
TRBJ1-5 | TRBV28 | NA | NA | CASLRGTPSNQPQHF | TGTGCCTCACTTAGAGGGACACCTAGCAATCAGCCCCAGCATTTT
TRBJ2-1 | TRBV6-4 | TRBD2 | NA | CASSAGTSRPNEQFF | TGTGCCAGCAGTGCCGGGACTAGCCGGCCCAATGAGCAGTTCTTC
TRBJ2-7 | TRBV5-5 | TRBD1 | NA | CASSLSPDRDSSYEQYF | TGTGCCAGCAGCTTATCCCCGGACAGGGACAGCTCCTACGAGCAGTACTTC
TRBJ2-1 | TRBV6-5 | NA | NA | CASEAGGNQLQFF | TGTGCTAGCGAGGCAGGGGGGAACCAACTACAGTTCTTC